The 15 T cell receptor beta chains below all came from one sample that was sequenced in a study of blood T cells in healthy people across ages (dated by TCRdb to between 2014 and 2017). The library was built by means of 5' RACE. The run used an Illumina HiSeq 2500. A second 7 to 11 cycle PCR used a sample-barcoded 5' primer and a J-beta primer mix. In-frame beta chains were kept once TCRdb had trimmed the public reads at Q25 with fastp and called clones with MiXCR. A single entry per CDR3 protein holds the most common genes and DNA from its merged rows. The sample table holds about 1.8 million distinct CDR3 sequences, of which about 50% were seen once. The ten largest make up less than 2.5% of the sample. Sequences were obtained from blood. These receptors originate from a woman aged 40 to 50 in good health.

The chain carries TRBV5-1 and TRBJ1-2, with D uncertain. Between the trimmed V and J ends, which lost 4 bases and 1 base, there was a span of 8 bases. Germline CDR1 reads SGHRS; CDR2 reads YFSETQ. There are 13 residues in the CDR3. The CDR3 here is CASSPAINYGYTF. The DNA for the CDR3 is TGCGCCAGCAGCCCAGCGATTAACTATGGCTACACCTTC.

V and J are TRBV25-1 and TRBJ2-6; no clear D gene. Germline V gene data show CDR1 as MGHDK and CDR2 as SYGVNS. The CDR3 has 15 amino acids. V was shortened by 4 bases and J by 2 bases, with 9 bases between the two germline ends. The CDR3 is CASSGGVPGANVLTF. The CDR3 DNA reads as TGTGCCAGCAGTGGGGGTGTACCTGGGGCCAACGTCCTGACTTTC.

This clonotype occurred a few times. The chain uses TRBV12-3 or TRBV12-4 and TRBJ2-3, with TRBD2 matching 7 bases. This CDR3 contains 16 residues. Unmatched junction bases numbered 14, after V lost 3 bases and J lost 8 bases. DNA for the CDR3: TGTGCCAGCAGTTTCTTTCGGACTAGGACACAGCGTACGCAGTATTTT. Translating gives CASSFFRTRTQRTQYF.

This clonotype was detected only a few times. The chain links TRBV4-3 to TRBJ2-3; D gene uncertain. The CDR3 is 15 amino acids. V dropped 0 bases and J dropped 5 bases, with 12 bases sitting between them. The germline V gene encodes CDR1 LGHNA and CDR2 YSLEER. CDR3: CASSQDLLTVDTQYF. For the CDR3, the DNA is TGCGCCAGCAGCCAAGATCTACTAACCGTAGATACGCAGTATTTT.

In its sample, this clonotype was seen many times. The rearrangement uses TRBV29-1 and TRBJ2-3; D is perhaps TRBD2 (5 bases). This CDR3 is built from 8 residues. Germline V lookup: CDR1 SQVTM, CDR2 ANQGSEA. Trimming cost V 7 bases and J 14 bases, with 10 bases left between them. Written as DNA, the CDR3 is TGCAGCGGGGGAGAGGGGTATTTT. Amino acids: CSGGEGYF.

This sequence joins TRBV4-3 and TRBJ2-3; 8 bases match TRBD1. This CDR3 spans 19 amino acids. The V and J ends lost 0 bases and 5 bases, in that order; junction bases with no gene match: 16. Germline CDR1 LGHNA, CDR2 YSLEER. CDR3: CASSQDWTPDREEIDTQYF. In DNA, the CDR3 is TGCGCCAGCAGCCAAGATTGGACCCCGGACAGGGAGGAAATAGATACGCAGTATTTT.

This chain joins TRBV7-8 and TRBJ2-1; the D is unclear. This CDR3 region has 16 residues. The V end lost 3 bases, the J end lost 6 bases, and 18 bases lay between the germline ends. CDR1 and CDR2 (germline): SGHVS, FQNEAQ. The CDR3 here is CASSLEANPPVNEQFF. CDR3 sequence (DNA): TGTGCCAGCAGCTTGGAAGCCAATCCTCCGGTCAATGAGCAGTTCTTC.

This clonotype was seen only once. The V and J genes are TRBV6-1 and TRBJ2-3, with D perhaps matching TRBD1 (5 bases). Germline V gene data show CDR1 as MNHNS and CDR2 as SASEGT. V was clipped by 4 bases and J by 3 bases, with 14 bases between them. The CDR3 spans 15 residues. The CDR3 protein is CASSADRTRTDTQYF. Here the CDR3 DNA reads TGTGCCAGCAGTGCCGACAGAACGCGTACAGATACGCAGTATTTT.

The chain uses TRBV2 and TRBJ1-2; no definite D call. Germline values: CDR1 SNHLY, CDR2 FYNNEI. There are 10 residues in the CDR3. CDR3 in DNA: TGTGGAGAGAACGATTGTGGCTACACCTTC. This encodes CGENDCGYTF.

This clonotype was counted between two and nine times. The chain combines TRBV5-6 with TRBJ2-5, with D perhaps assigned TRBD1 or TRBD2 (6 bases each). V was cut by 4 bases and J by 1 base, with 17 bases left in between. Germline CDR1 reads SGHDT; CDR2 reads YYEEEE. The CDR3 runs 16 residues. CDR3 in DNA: TGTGCCAGCAGCGGGGGGCGTAATAGTCGCCAAGAGACCCAGTACTTC. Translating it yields CASSGGRNSRQETQYF.

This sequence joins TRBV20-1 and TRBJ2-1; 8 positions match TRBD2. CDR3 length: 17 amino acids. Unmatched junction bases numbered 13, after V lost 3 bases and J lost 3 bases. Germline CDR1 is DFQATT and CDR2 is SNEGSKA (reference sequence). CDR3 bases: TGCAGTGCTAGCGTCAAGCGGGGGTCCCTGCTCTACAATGAGCAGTTCTTC. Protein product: CSASVKRGSLLYNEQFF.

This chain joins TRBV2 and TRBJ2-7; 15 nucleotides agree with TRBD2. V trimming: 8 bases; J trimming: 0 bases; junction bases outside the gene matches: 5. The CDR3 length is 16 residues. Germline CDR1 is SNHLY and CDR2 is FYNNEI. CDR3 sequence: CASFGTSGGTSYEQYF. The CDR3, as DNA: TGTGCCAGCTTCGGGACTAGCGGGGGGACCTCCTACGAGCAGTACTTC.

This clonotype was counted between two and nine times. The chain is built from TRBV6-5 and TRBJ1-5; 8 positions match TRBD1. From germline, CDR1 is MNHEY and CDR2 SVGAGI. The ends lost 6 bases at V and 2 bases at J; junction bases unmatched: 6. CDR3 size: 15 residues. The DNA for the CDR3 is TGTGCCAGCAGCCCGACAGGGGTTGGCAATCAGCCCCAGCATTTT. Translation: CASSPTGVGNQPQHF.

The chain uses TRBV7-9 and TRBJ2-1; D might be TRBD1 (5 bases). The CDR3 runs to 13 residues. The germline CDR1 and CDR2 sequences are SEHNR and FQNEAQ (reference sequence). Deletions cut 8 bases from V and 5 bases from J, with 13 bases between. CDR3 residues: CASGPGPNNEQFF. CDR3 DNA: TGTGCCAGCGGGCCAGGGCCAAACAATGAGCAGTTCTTC.

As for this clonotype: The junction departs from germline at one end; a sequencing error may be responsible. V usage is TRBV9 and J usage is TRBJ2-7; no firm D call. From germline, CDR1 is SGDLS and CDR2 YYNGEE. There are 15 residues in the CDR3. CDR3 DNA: TGCGCCAGCAGCGTAGAAACAGCACGCTCCTACGAGCAGTACTTC. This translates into CASSVETARSYEQYF.